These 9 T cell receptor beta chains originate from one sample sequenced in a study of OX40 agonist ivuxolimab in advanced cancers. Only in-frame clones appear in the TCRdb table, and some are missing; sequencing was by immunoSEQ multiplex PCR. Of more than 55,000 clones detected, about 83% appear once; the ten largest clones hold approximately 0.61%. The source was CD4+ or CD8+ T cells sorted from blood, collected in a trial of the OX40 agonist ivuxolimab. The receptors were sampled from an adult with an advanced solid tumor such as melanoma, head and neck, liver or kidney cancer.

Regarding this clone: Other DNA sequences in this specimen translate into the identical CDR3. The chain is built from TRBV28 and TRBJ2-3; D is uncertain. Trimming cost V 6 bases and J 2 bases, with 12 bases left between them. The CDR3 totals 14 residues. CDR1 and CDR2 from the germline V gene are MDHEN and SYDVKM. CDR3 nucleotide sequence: TGTGCCAGCAGGCCTTCTGGAAACACAGATACGCAGTATTTT. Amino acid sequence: CASRPSGNTDTQYF.

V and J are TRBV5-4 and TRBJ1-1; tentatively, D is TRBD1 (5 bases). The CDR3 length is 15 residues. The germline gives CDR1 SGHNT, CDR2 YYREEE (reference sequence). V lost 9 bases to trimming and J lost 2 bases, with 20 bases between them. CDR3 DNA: TGTGCCATCGGGGGGGGAATTGGGTCTAACACTGAAGCTTTCTTT. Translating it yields CAIGGGIGSNTEAFF.

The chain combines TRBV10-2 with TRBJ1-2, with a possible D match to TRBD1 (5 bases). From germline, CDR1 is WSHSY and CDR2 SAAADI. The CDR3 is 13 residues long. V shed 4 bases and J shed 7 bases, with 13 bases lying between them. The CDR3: CASSAEGPIGYTF. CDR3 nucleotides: TGCGCCAGCAGTGCGGAGGGACCTATTGGCTACACCTTC.

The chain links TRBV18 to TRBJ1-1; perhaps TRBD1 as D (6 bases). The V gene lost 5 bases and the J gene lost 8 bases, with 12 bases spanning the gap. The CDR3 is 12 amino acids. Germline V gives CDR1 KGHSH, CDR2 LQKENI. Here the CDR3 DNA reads TGTGCCAGCTCAAACTCCGGGACAGAAGCTTTCTTT. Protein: CASSNSGTEAFF.

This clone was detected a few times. The CDR3 protein is CASSPGLAVVNEQFF. CDR3 nucleotide sequence: TGTGCCAGCAGCCCCGGACTAGCGGTTGTGAATGAGCAGTTCTTC. The chain uses TRBV7-9 and TRBJ2-1; TRBD2 matches at 10 bases. CDR1 is SEHNR, CDR2 FQNEAQ, per germline (reference sequence). The CDR3 totals 15 residues. The V and J ends lost 5 bases and 7 bases, in that order; junction bases with no gene match: 8.

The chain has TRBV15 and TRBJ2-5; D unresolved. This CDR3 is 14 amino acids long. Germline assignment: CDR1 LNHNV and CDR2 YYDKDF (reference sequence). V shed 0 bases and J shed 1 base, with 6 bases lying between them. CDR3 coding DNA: TGTGCCACCAGCAGAGATTGGGTCCAAGAGACCCAGTACTTC. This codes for CATSRDWVQETQYF.

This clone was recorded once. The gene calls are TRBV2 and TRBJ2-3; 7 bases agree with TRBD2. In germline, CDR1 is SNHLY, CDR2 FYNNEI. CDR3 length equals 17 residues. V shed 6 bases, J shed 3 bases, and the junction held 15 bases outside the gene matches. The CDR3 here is CASSQSGAGVMTDTQYF. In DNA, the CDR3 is TGTGCCAGCAGCCAGAGTGGGGCGGGAGTAATGACAGATACGCAGTATTTT.

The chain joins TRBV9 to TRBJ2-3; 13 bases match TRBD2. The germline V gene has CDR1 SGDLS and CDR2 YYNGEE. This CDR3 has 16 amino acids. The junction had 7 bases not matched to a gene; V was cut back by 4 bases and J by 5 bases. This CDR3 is CASSSRTSGRLDTQYF. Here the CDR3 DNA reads TGTGCCAGCAGCTCCCGGACTAGCGGGAGATTAGATACGCAGTATTTT.

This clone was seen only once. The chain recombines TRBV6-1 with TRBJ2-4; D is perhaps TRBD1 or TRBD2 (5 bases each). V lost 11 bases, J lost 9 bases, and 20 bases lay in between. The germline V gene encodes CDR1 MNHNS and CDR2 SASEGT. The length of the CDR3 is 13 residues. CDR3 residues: CAARRASGGIQYF. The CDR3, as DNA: TGTGCCGCCCGTAGGGCATCTGGGGGCATTCAGTACTTC.